The 16 T cell receptor beta chains in this list originate from one sample, sequenced in a study of Tregs in tolerant kidney transplant recipients. Only in-frame clones appear in the TCRdb table, and some are missing; sequencing was by immunoSEQ multiplex PCR. The sample holds fewer than 35,000 clones. The specimen was CD8+ T cells from blood, collected before the transplant. These receptors were collected from a human donor who received a combined kidney and bone marrow transplant.

On this clone: Sequencing ends 3 residues short of the CDR3 end; the germline J gene provides the rest. V and J are TRBV5-1 and TRBJ2-1, with 9 bases fitting TRBD1. Germline trimming cut 3 bases from V and 2 bases from J; bases unmatched to any gene: 3. This CDR3 comprises 15 residues. In germline, CDR1 is SGHRS, CDR2 YFSETQ. CDR3 in amino acids: CASSYRDRAYNEQFF. Partial CDR3 DNA: TGCGCCAGCAGCTATCGGGACAGGGCCTACAATGAG.

Points on this clone: Coverage ceases 3 residues before the CDR3 finishes, and the germline J gene fills in the end. This rearrangement joins TRBV19 to TRBJ2-7, with TRBD1 identical over 8 bases. After removal of 4 bases from V and 5 bases from J, the junction contained 4 bases not matched to a gene. CDR1 and CDR2 (germline): LNHDA, SQIVND (reference sequence). This CDR3 is 13 amino acids long. The covered CDR3 bases are TGTGCCAGTAGTACCCAGGGGGCAAACGAG. Amino acids: CASSTQGANE. The whole CDR3 protein reads CASSTQGANEQYF.

With regard to this clone: The CDR3 goes on 3 residues after the read ends, and that part is filled in from the germline J gene. The rearrangement uses TRBV2 and TRBJ2-1; 7 bases map to TRBD2. Germline loops: CDR1 SNHLY, CDR2 FYNNEI. CDR3 length equals 13 residues. Trimming cost V 6 bases and J 4 bases; bases outside gene matches: 3. CDR3 region: CASRGGGYNEQFF. The covered CDR3 bases are TGTGCCAGCAGAGGCGGGGGTTACAATGAG.

In the case of this clone: The read ends 3 residues shy of where the CDR3 ends; the end is completed using the germline J gene. V usage is TRBV7-8 and J usage is TRBJ2-7, with D maybe TRBD2 (7 bases). Trimming left V 1 base short and J 6 bases short, with 10 bases between. This CDR3 is built from 13 residues. Germline assignment: CDR1 SGHVS and CDR2 FQNEAQ. The covered CDR3 bases are TGTGCCAGCAGCTTAGGGGGGGGCCGCGAG. This encodes CASSLGGGRE. The entire CDR3 sequence reads CASSLGGGREQYF. Full variable domain (rest looked up from reference TRBV7-8 and TRBJ2-7): GAGVSQSPRYKVAKRGQDVALRCDPISGHVSLFWYQQALGQGPEFLTYFQNEAQLDKSGLPSDRFFAERPEGSVSTLKIQRTQQEDSAVYLCASSLGGGREQYFGPGTRLTVT.

About this clone: The read finishes 3 residues shy of the CDR3 end, and the germline J gene is used to complete it. The rearrangement joins TRBV7-9 to TRBJ1-3, with 9 bases matching TRBD1. CDR3 length equals 15 residues. Germline CDR1 is SEHNR and CDR2 is FQNEAQ (reference sequence). Trimming at V came to 5 bases and at J to 3 bases, leaving 5 bases not matched to a gene. The CDR3 here is CASSAGTGYGNTIYF. Incomplete CDR3 DNA: TGTGCCAGCAGCGCCGGGACAGGGTATGGAAACACC.

With regard to this clone: The CDR3 end is not reached by the read, which stops 3 residues before it; the germline J gene fills it in. The gene calls are TRBV19 and TRBJ2-5, with D maybe TRBD2 (6 bases). This CDR3 comprises 13 residues. Germline assignment: CDR1 LNHDA and CDR2 SQIVND (reference sequence). Trimming left V 7 bases short and J 4 bases short, with 13 bases between. The CDR3 bases that were read are TGTGCCAGTAAGGTGCGGGGCGGAGAGACC. Amino acids: CASKVRGGET. The full CDR3 protein reads CASKVRGGETQYF.

As concerns this clone: The read ends 3 residues early relative to the CDR3; the germline J gene fills the gap. This chain joins TRBV7-6 and TRBJ1-5; no clear D gene. V shed 5 bases and J shed 4 bases, with 15 bases lying between them. CDR1 SGHVS and CDR2 FNYEAQ come from the germline V gene. The CDR3 extends over 15 amino acids. The CDR3 DNA, read in part, is TGTGCCAGCAGCCCCAGAGAGGGCTTTAATCAGCCC. Translation gives CASSPREGFNQP. The CDR3, in full, reads CASSPREGFNQPQHF.

Regarding this clone: The read ends 3 residues before the CDR3 terminus; that terminus is restored from the germline J gene. V is TRBV19 and J is TRBJ2-7; D not certain. The CDR3 has 13 amino acids. Germline assignment: CDR1 LNHDA and CDR2 SQIVND (reference sequence). The V gene lost 1 base and the J gene lost 0 bases, with 4 bases spanning the gap. The CDR3 loop reads CASSIGISYEQYF. CDR3 DNA, as far as it was read: TGTGCCAGTAGTATAGGTATCTCCTACGAG. The full variable domain, with the rest looked up from reference TRBV19 and TRBJ2-7, is DGGITQSPKYLFRKEGQNVTLSCEQNLNHDAMYWYRQDPGQGLRLIYYSQIVNDFQKGDIAEGYSVSREKKESFPLTVTSAQKNPTAFYLCASSIGISYEQYFGPGTRLTVT.

Remarks on this clone: The read gets to within 3 residues of the CDR3 end, and the germline J gene fills in the rest. V and J are TRBV2 and TRBJ2-7; 7 nucleotides match TRBD1. CDR3 length: 13 residues. V lost 4 bases and J lost 1; bases outside the gene matches: 1. Per the germline V gene, CDR1 is SNHLY and CDR2 is FYNNEI. Incomplete CDR3 DNA: TGTGCCAGCAGTGGGGGACAGTCCTACGAG. This codes for CASSGGQSYE. The whole CDR3 is CASSGGQSYEQYF.

With regard to this clone: The read ends 3 residues before the CDR3 terminus; that terminus is restored from the germline J gene. This sequence joins TRBV7-6 and TRBJ2-7; 12 bases line up with TRBD1. This CDR3 is built from 17 residues. Germline CDR1 and CDR2: SGHVS and FNYEAQ. With 5 bases clipped from V and 5 bases from J, the junction kept 13 bases outside the gene matches. Incomplete CDR3 DNA: TGTGCCAGCAGCACTCCGGGACAGGGGGCGCAACCCCACGAG. Residues: CASSTPGQGAQPHE. The entire CDR3 protein is CASSTPGQGAQPHEQYF.

A word on this clone: The sequence runs out 3 residues before the end of the CDR3; the remainder is reconstructed from the germline J gene. The chain joins TRBV12-3 or TRBV12-4 to TRBJ2-2, with D perhaps TRBD2 (5 bases). The CDR3 loop spans 14 amino acids. The V end lost 7 bases, the J end lost 3 bases, and 12 bases lay between the germline ends. The part of the CDR3 DNA that was read is TGTGCCAGCACCCCCCCGCGGGACACCGGGGAG. Its protein is CASTPPRDTGE. The whole CDR3 protein is CASTPPRDTGELFF.

As for this clone: The CDR3 extends 3 residues past the end of the read, so its final part is completed from the germline J gene. This chain joins TRBV18 and TRBJ2-2, with 10 nucleotides matching TRBD1. V dropped 3 bases and J dropped 4; count of bases not matched to a gene: 8. The CDR3 is 17 amino acids. CDR1 and CDR2 (germline): KGHSH, LQKENI. The covered CDR3 bases are TGTGCCAGCTCACCTAACCGCGGGACAGGGGCCACCGGGGAG. Its translation is CASSPNRGTGATGE. The whole CDR3 region reads CASSPNRGTGATGELFF.

The sequenced CDR3 bases are TGTGCCAGCAGTGAGGGTAGCGGGGCGTTCTACAATGAG. Its translation: CASSEGSGAFYNE. The whole CDR3 sequence reads CASSEGSGAFYNEQFF. The chain links TRBV2 to TRBJ2-1, with TRBD2 matching 8 bases. The CDR3 end is not reached by the read, which stops 3 residues before it; the germline J gene fills it in. The germline gives CDR1 SNHLY, CDR2 FYNNEI. V dropped 3 bases and J dropped 3; count of bases not matched to a gene: 7. This CDR3 has 16 residues.

Partial CDR3 DNA: TGTGCCATCAGTGAGAGTATAGGGGGGGTTAGGTACAATGAG. This translates into CAISESIGGVRYNE. The full CDR3 reads CAISESIGGVRYNEQFF. V and J are TRBV10-3 and TRBJ2-1; D might be TRBD2 (7 bases). The read terminates 3 residues ahead of where the CDR3 ends, so the germline J gene completes it. Trimming left V 2 bases short and J 4 bases short, with 18 bases between. This CDR3 spans 17 amino acids. Per germline, CDR1 ENHRY and CDR2 SYGVKD.

As for this clone: The CDR3 end falls 3 residues outside the read, so it is completed with the germline J gene. This sequence joins TRBV7-9 and TRBJ2-7, with a weak D call TRBD1 (5 bases). Deletions cut 5 bases from V and 2 bases from J, with 10 bases between. This CDR3 region has 13 residues. Germline-derived CDR1 and CDR2 are SEHNR and FQNEAQ (reference sequence). The CDR3 reads CASSMKGAYEQYF. CDR3 DNA (partial): TGTGCCAGCAGCATGAAAGGGGCCTACGAG.

With respect to this clone: From the germline J gene comes the end of the CDR3, since the read stops 3 residues before it. The rearrangement joins TRBV5-1 to TRBJ1-1; D is ambiguous. The ends were cut back, 7 bases at V and 1 base at J, with 11 bases in the middle. Germline assignment: CDR1 SGHRS and CDR2 YFSETQ. The CDR3 is made up of 13 amino acids. The chain's CDR3 is CASSLTRNTEAFF. Partial CDR3 DNA: TGCGCCAGCTCACTCACCCGGAACACTGAA. The full variable domain, rest sourced from reference TRBV5-1 and TRBJ1-1, is KAGVTQTPRYLIKTRGQQVTLSCSPISGHRSVSWYQQTPGQGLQFLFEYFSETQRNKGNFPGRFSGRQFSNSRSEMNVSTLELGDSALYLCASSLTRNTEAFFGQGTRLTVV.